This T cell receptor beta chain was recovered during a study of T cells in Graves' hyperthyroidism and ophthalmopathy. V was pared by 4 bases and J by 5 bases, with 8 bases of the junction left unmatched. The CDR3 runs to 15 residues. The germline CDR1 and CDR2 sequences are SGHKS and YYEKEE (reference sequence). What was amplified from RNA transcripts were TCR beta CDR3 regions. The HTBI set primed first-round TCR CDR3 RT-PCR. TCRdb fed the multiplex PCR reads into MiXCR, producing one record per CDR3 protein. The sample shows 250,000 to 300,000 distinct CDR3 sequences, approximately 15% of them seen only once.

The TCR was taken from a woman between 35 and 50 years old with Graves' hyperthyroidism. Sequenced input: blood. The chain joins TRBV5-5 to TRBJ2-3; the match to TRBD1 covers 9 bases. The CDR3 region is CASSQTGGVEDTQYF. The CDR3 nucleotides read TGTGCCAGCAGCCAAACAGGGGGCGTGGAAGATACGCAGTATTTT.